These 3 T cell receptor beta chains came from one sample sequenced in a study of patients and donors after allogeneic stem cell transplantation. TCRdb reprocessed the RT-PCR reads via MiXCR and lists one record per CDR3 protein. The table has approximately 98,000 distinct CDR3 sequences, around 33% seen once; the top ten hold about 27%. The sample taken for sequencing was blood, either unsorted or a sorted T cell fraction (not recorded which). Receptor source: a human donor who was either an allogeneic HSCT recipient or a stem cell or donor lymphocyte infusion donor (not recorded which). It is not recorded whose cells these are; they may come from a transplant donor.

CDR3 sequence: CSAESEYEQYF. The CDR3 coding sequence is TGCAGTGCTGAAAGCGAGTACGAGCAGTACTTC. The chain is built from TRBV20-1 and TRBJ2-7; D gene uncertain. The V end was cut by 5 bases, the J end by 4 bases, with 9 bases between. Germline V CDR1 and CDR2: DFQATT, SNEGSKA (reference sequence). CDR3 size: 11 residues.

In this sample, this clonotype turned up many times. The CDR3 DNA reads TGTGCCAGCAGTTTAGGACAGGGGGTCGAAAAACTGTTTTTT. Its translation is CASSLGQGVEKLFF. The V gene is TRBV12-3 or TRBV12-4, the J gene TRBJ1-4; 9 nucleotides align to TRBD1. This CDR3 spans 14 amino acids. J gave up 8 bases and V 1 base, and 2 bases lay outside the gene matches.

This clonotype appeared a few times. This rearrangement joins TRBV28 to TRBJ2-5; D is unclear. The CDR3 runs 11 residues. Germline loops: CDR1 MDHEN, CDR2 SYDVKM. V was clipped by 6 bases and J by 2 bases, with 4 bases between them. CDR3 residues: CASRLQETQYF. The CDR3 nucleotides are TGTGCCAGCAGACTACAAGAGACCCAGTACTTC.